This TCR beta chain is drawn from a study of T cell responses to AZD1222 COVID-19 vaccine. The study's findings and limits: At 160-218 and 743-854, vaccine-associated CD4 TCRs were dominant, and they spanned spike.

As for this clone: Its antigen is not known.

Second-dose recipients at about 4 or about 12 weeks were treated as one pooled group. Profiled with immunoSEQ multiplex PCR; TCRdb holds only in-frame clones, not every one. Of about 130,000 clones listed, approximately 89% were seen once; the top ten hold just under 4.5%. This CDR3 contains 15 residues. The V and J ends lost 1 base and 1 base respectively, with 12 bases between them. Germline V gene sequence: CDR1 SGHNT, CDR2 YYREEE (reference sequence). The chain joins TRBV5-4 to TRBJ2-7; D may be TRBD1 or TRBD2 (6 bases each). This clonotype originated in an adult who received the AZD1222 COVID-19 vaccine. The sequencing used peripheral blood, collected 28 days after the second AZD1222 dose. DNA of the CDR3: TGTGCCAGCAGCTTGTGGGGGGCCACTTCCTACGAGCAGTACTTC. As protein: CASSLWGATSYEQYF.